This paragraph reports one TCR beta chain. Original methodology: Reference gene primer amplification in the assay estimated nucleated cell counts. Data came from immunoSEQ multiplex PCR; TCRdb stores just in-frame clones and leaves some out. V and J calls and clone size are as listed in that table; D and trimming were resolved from the DNA. The sample contains some 490,000 clones, approximately 86% of which appear only once. Resolution of symptoms, clearance, or two negative PCRs was present in recovered Cohort 3 donors. This sample was included in a study of blood T cell repertoires in COVID-19. Overall study: PBMCs, B-cell-depleted T cells, or T cells were the source of the cDNA or gDNA that made up the material.

Losses at the gene ends were 4 bases for V and 3 bases for J; bases not matched to a gene: 4. Germline lookup yields CDR1 SGHNT and CDR2 YYREEE (reference sequence). CDR3 length: 14 residues. The chain has TRBV5-4 and TRBJ2-4; TRBD1 matches 7 bases. This TCR derives from a woman in her fifties or sixties who had recovered from COVID-19. What was sequenced was PBMCs or T cells enriched from blood (not recorded which). For the CDR3, the DNA is TGTGCCAGCAGCACTGGACAGGTCAAAAACATTCAGTACTTC. This translates into CASSTGQVKNIQYF. Full variable domain (rest looked up from reference TRBV5-4 and TRBJ2-4): ETGVTQSPTHLIKTRGQQVTLRCSSQSGHNTVSWYQQALGQGPQFIFQYYREEENGRGNFPPRFSGLQFPNYSSELNVNALELDDSALYLCASSTGQVKNIQYFGAGTRLSVL.